Listed below are T cell receptor beta chains from one sample, sequenced in a study of shared clonotypes between healthy human individuals. Data came from immunoSEQ multiplex PCR; TCRdb stores just in-frame clones and leaves some out. The sample consists of some 2.1 million clones, approximately 95% of them appearing once. Sequencing used naive CD8+ T cells sorted from blood. These receptors were collected from a young man in good health. CDR3s include the opening cysteine and the closing phenylalanine or tryptophan. The order of the fields is J gene, clone size, V gene, D gene, CDR3 protein, CDR3 DNA. A D gene is named only where the DNA matches it firmly. A clone size is listed for some rows: how often the clone was seen (once, few, many), or a class if it is expanded.

J gene: TRBJ1-3; clone size: NA; V gene: TRBV7-9; D gene: NA; CDR3 protein: CASSWTNFSGNTIYF; CDR3 DNA: TGTGCCAGCAGCTGGACGAACTTCTCTGGAAACACCATATATTTT
J gene: TRBJ1-1; clone size: NA; V gene: TRBV6-5; D gene: TRBD1; CDR3 protein: CASSDRDTEAFF; CDR3 DNA: TGTGCCAGCAGCGACAGGGATACTGAAGCTTTCTTT
J gene: TRBJ2-1; clone size: NA; V gene: TRBV6-6; D gene: NA; CDR3 protein: CASSYGEGQFF; CDR3 DNA: TGTGCCAGCAGTTACGGGGAAGGGCAGTTCTTC
J gene: TRBJ2-3; clone size: once; V gene: TRBV7-2; D gene: TRBD1; CDR3 protein: CASSWGQGKDTQYF; CDR3 DNA: TGTGCCAGCAGCTGGGGACAGGGGAAAGATACGCAGTATTTT
J gene: TRBJ2-5; clone size: NA; V gene: TRBV6-5; D gene: TRBD2; CDR3 protein: CASRPSGGALETQYF; CDR3 DNA: TGTGCCAGCAGGCCTAGCGGGGGGGCCCTGGAGACCCAGTACTTC
J gene: TRBJ2-5; clone size: NA; V gene: TRBV13; D gene: NA; CDR3 protein: CASSLDSGETQYF; CDR3 DNA: TGTGCCAGCAGCCTGGACTCAGGAGAGACCCAGTACTTC
J gene: TRBJ2-7; clone size: NA; V gene: TRBV9; D gene: NA; CDR3 protein: CASSVGYSSYEQYF; CDR3 DNA: TGTGCCAGCAGCGTAGGCTACAGCTCCTACGAGCAGTACTTC
J gene: TRBJ2-1; clone size: NA; V gene: TRBV27; D gene: NA; CDR3 protein: CASSWAGDYNEQFF; CDR3 DNA: TGTGCCAGCAGTTGGGCAGGGGATTACAATGAGCAGTTCTTC
J gene: TRBJ1-1; clone size: NA; V gene: TRBV28; D gene: NA; CDR3 protein: CASSFGTGGDTEAFF; CDR3 DNA: TGTGCCAGCAGTTTTGGAACGGGGGGGGACACTGAAGCTTTCTTT
J gene: TRBJ2-1; clone size: NA; V gene: TRBV7-9; D gene: NA; CDR3 protein: CASSSGNERTWGDEQFF; CDR3 DNA: TGTGCCAGCAGCTCAGGGAATGAGCGGACCTGGGGGGATGAGCAGTTCTTC
J gene: TRBJ2-1; clone size: NA; V gene: TRBV7-6; D gene: NA; CDR3 protein: CASSLDGGDEQFF; CDR3 DNA: TGTGCCAGCAGCCTCGACGGGGGCGATGAGCAGTTCTTC
J gene: TRBJ2-3; clone size: NA; V gene: TRBV27; D gene: NA; CDR3 protein: CASSPLRFDTQYF; CDR3 DNA: TGTGCCAGCAGTCCCCTCCGATTCGATACGCAGTATTTT
J gene: TRBJ2-1; clone size: NA; V gene: TRBV7-6; D gene: TRBD2; CDR3 protein: CASSLTLSGGATNEQFF; CDR3 DNA: TGTGCCAGCAGCTTAACCCTTAGCGGGGGGGCAACAAATGAGCAGTTCTTC
J gene: TRBJ2-7; clone size: NA; V gene: TRBV6-5; D gene: NA; CDR3 protein: CASRGPYPYEQYF; CDR3 DNA: TGTGCCAGCAGAGGACCCTACCCCTACGAGCAGTACTTC
J gene: TRBJ2-6; clone size: NA; V gene: TRBV27; D gene: NA; CDR3 protein: CASSLGGTGANVLTF; CDR3 DNA: TGTGCCAGCAGTTTAGGGGGCACTGGGGCCAACGTCCTGACTTTC
J gene: TRBJ1-2; clone size: once; V gene: TRBV4-1; D gene: TRBD1; CDR3 protein: CASSQAPGGGYGYTF; CDR3 DNA: TGCGCCAGCAGCCAAGCACCAGGGGGCGGCTATGGCTACACCTTC
J gene: TRBJ1-2; clone size: NA; V gene: TRBV6-5; D gene: NA; CDR3 protein: CASSYSNRAYGYTF; CDR3 DNA: TGTGCCAGCAGTTACTCGAACAGGGCCTATGGCTACACCTTC
J gene: TRBJ2-2; clone size: NA; V gene: TRBV6-1; D gene: NA; CDR3 protein: CASSYYSGELFF; CDR3 DNA: TGTGCCAGCAGCTACTACTCCGGGGAGCTGTTTTTT
J gene: TRBJ2-5; clone size: NA; V gene: TRBV18; D gene: TRBD2; CDR3 protein: CASSPPLAGEETQYF; CDR3 DNA: TGTGCCAGCTCACCACCGTTAGCGGGAGAAGAGACCCAGTACTTC
J gene: TRBJ1-5; clone size: NA; V gene: TRBV4-3; D gene: NA; CDR3 protein: CASSQDTQGPNQPQHF; CDR3 DNA: TGCGCCAGCAGCCAAGACACCCAGGGGCCCAATCAGCCCCAGCATTTT
J gene: TRBJ2-1; clone size: NA; V gene: TRBV10-3; D gene: NA; CDR3 protein: CAISDAGYNEQFF; CDR3 DNA: TGTGCCATCAGTGATGCCGGGTACAATGAGCAGTTCTTC